These 27 T cell receptor beta chains originate from one sample sequenced in a study of blood T cells in healthy people across ages. With a J-beta primer mix and a sample-barcoded 5' primer, a second PCR ran about 7 to 12 cycles. Using its own MiXCR run on the 5' RACE reads, TCRdb lists one record per CDR3 protein. The sample has some 710,000 distinct CDR3 sequences, about 20% seen once. Sequencing was performed on blood. The source of these receptors is a man in his 70s in good health.

This clonotype was detected a few times. The chain uses TRBV2 and TRBJ2-3; 10 bases match TRBD2. This CDR3 region has 15 residues. Germline V CDR1 and CDR2: SNHLY, FYNNEI. The trim removed 5 bases at V and 4 bases at J, leaving 6 bases unmatched. The CDR3 region is CASSLAGGSADTQYF. The CDR3 DNA is TGTGCCAGCAGTTTAGCGGGGGGAAGCGCAGATACGCAGTATTTT.

This clonotype was detected a few times. The rearrangement links TRBV18 to TRBJ2-5, with D tentatively TRBD1 or TRBD2 (5 bases each). Germline CDR1 and CDR2: KGHSH and LQKENI. The ends were cut back, 6 bases at V and 8 bases at J, with 13 bases in the middle. This CDR3 region has 12 residues. CDR3 sequence (DNA): TGTGCCAGCTCCCAAGGATGGGACACCCAGTACTTC. Translating it yields CASSQGWDTQYF.

In its sample, this clonotype was seen a few times. V gene TRBV7-2 combines with J gene TRBJ2-5, with D maybe TRBD2 (7 bases). The J call may be in error: the DNA end matches TRBJ2-1 better. Germline V CDR1 and CDR2: SGHTA, FQGNSA. This CDR3 is built from 16 residues. The CDR3 region is CASSLVGAGAPNEQFF. The CDR3 DNA reads TGTGCCAGCAGCTTAGTTGGGGCGGGGGCCCCAAATGAGCAGTTCTTC.

This clonotype has more than one count but fewer than ten. The V call is TRBV12-3 or TRBV12-4, the J call TRBJ1-2; D is possibly TRBD1 (6 bases). This CDR3 has 13 residues. V was cut by 3 bases and J by 3 bases, with 8 bases left in between. The CDR3 here is CASSLGAHYGYTF. CDR3 in DNA: TGTGCCAGCAGTTTGGGGGCCCACTATGGCTACACCTTC.

This clonotype appeared a single time. The chain combines TRBV12-3 or TRBV12-4 with TRBJ1-1; D not certain. The CDR3 extends over 12 amino acids. Trimming removed 0 bases from V and 10 bases from J, with 9 bases in between. The CDR3 reads CASSLAPRVAFF. DNA of the CDR3: TGTGCCAGCAGTTTAGCGCCACGGGTAGCTTTCTTT.

This clonotype was counted between two and nine times. This chain joins TRBV5-5 and TRBJ2-7; D may match TRBD1 or TRBD2 (5 bases each). This CDR3 region has 14 residues. Per germline, CDR1 SGHKS and CDR2 YYEKEE (reference sequence). V was shortened by 6 bases and J by 0 bases, with 13 bases between the two germline ends. The CDR3: CASTWDGFSYEQYF. CDR3 DNA: TGTGCCAGCACCTGGGACGGATTCTCCTACGAGCAGTACTTC.

The chain combines TRBV3-1 with TRBJ1-2; 7 bases agree with TRBD1. Germline CDR1 LGHDT, CDR2 YNNKEL (reference sequence). V dropped 6 bases and J dropped 8; count of bases not matched to a gene: 12. This CDR3 contains 14 residues. In DNA, the CDR3 is TGTGCCAGCAGTCGCAAGGGGGCCTTAATCGGCTACACCTTC. Protein product: CASSRKGALIGYTF.

The chain is built from TRBV30 and TRBJ1-2, with 7 positions matching TRBD1. Germline CDR1 is GTSNPN and CDR2 is SVGIG (reference sequence). The CDR3 has 13 residues. CDR3 sequence: CARAKNRGYGYTF. The CDR3 bases are TGTGCGCGGGCTAAAAACAGGGGATATGGCTACACCTTC.

The chain couples TRBV25-1 to TRBJ1-2; TRBD1 matches at 8 bases. CDR1 is MGHDK and CDR2 is SYGVNS in the germline V gene. J gave up 6 bases and V 3 bases, and 9 bases lay outside the gene matches. CDR3 size: 15 residues. CDR3 in DNA: TGTGCCAGCAGTGAGCCTGGACAGGGAAGGGATGGCTACACCTTC. It codes for CASSEPGQGRDGYTF.

The sample holds a few counts of this clonotype. The V call is TRBV7-3, the J call TRBJ2-3; D gene ambiguous. Per germline, CDR1 SGHTA and CDR2 FQGTGA. Trimming stripped 2 bases from V and 0 bases from J, with 9 bases between. There are 15 residues in the CDR3. The CDR3 nucleotides are TGTGCCAGCAGCTTATTGGCGGTTAGCACAGATACGCAGTATTTT. Translation: CASSLLAVSTDTQYF.

The chain employs TRBV5-1 and TRBJ2-5, with 7 bases identical to TRBD1. After removal of 0 bases from V and 4 bases from J, the junction contained 6 bases not matched to a gene. This CDR3 comprises 15 residues. The germline V gene encodes CDR1 SGHRS and CDR2 YFSETQ. The CDR3 spells CASSLVGGSSETQYF. The CDR3 DNA reads TGCGCCAGCAGCTTGGTAGGGGGCAGTTCAGAGACCCAGTACTTC.

This sequence joins TRBV29-1 and TRBJ2-3; TRBD2 agrees at 8 bases. V was clipped by 8 bases and J by 2 bases; unmatched bases: 9. This CDR3 contains 14 residues. The germline V gene has CDR1 SQVTM and CDR2 ANQGSEA. The CDR3, as DNA: TGCAGCTTGGGACCGGGACTAGACACAGATACGCAGTATTTT. Translation gives CSLGPGLDTDTQYF.

The chain combines TRBV7-7 with TRBJ2-5; TRBD2 might be the D (5 bases). CDR1 and CDR2 from the germline V gene are SSHAT and FNYEAQ (reference sequence). This CDR3 has 14 residues. Between the trimmed V and J ends, which lost 5 bases and 4 bases, there was a span of 14 bases. CDR3 amino acids: CASSASGSGETQYF. The DNA of the CDR3 is TGTGCCAGCAGCGCCTCGGGGTCTGGAGAGACCCAGTACTTC.

This clonotype was seen a few times. The germline gene is not matched at one end of the junction; a read error may be the cause. The chain recombines TRBV24-1 with TRBJ2-2, with TRBD1 identical over 10 bases. There are 17 residues in the CDR3. Germline V gene lookup returns CDR1 KGHDR and CDR2 SFDVKD. The chain's CDR3 is CATSEWGQGFDTRELFF. CDR3 DNA sequence: TGTGCCACCAGTGAGTGGGGACAGGGGTTTGACACCCGGGAGCTGTTTTTT.

The chain combines TRBV15 with TRBJ2-3; tentatively, D is TRBD2 (6 bases). Trimming pared 2 bases from V and 3 bases from J, leaving 9 bases between. This CDR3 spans 14 amino acids. Per germline, CDR1 LNHNV and CDR2 YYDKDF (reference sequence). The CDR3 bases are TGTGCCACCAGCAGATATGGGACTACAGATACGCAGTATTTT. As protein: CATSRYGTTDTQYF.

The chain employs TRBV3-1 and TRBJ2-3; the match to TRBD2 covers 13 bases. Germline CDR1 is LGHDT and CDR2 is YNNKEL (reference sequence). J was trimmed by 6 bases and V by 4 bases; bases with no gene match: 7. The CDR3 is 16 residues long. CDR3 nucleotide sequence: TGTGCCAGCAGCCGAAGACTAGCGGGAGGCGGGGATACGCAGTATTTT. Amino acids: CASSRRLAGGGDTQYF.

The table lists this clonotype with many counts. The chain links TRBV6-6 to TRBJ1-5; TRBD1 agrees at 7 bases. The CDR3 has 15 amino acids. Trimming removed 4 bases from V and 6 bases from J; junction bases left unmatched: 9. Germline CDR1 is MNHNY and CDR2 is SVGAGI (reference sequence). CDR3 in DNA: TGTGCCAGCAGTTTACGGACAGGCGGAGGTCAGCCCCAGCATTTT. It is translated as CASSLRTGGGQPQHF.

In its sample, this clonotype was seen a few times. The V call is TRBV7-2, the J call TRBJ2-3, with TRBD1 matching over 9 bases. The CDR3 is 14 residues long. Looked up from germline, CDR1 is SGHTA and CDR2 is FQGNSA. V trimming: 5 bases; J trimming: 5 bases; junction bases outside the gene matches: 5. The CDR3 nucleotides are TGTGCCAGCAGCACGCACAGGGGGCGAGATACGCAGTATTTT. Its protein is CASSTHRGRDTQYF.

This clonotype was recorded a few times. V and J are TRBV6-6 and TRBJ1-2, with no clear D. Germline-derived CDR1 and CDR2 are MNHNY and SVGAGI (reference sequence). V dropped 2 bases and J dropped 3 bases, with 7 bases sitting between them. The CDR3 spans 13 residues. The CDR3 region is CASSYIGDYGYTF. DNA for the CDR3: TGTGCCAGCAGTTACATCGGGGACTATGGCTACACCTTC.

This sequence joins TRBV12-3 or TRBV12-4 and TRBJ1-1, with no clear D. Trimming took 6 bases from V and 4 from J, leaving 9 bases between them. The length of the CDR3 is 12 residues. The CDR3 coding sequence is TGTGCCAGCAGCCAACGCATCACTGAAGCTTTCTTT. Its translation: CASSQRITEAFF.

The chain combines TRBV4-1 with TRBJ1-1, with D perhaps matching TRBD1 (6 bases). There are 17 residues in the CDR3. Trimming took off 0 bases at V and 6 bases at J, with 20 bases between the two ends. Looked up from germline, CDR1 is MGHRA and CDR2 is YSYEKL. The CDR3 bases are TGCGCCAGCAGCCAAGATATCGAGACAGGCGGGGTGGCTGAAGCTTTCTTT. This sequence encodes CASSQDIETGGVAEAFF.

The V and J genes are TRBV20-1 and TRBJ2-5; D is possibly TRBD2 (6 bases). The J call may be mistaken, given a closer DNA end match to TRBJ2-1. CDR3 length: 12 residues. Looked up from germline, CDR1 is DFQATT and CDR2 is SNEGSKA (reference sequence). The CDR3, as DNA: TGCAGTGCGAGACGGGACTCCCATGAGCAGTTCTTC. Protein: CSARRDSHEQFF.

The V call is TRBV13, the J call TRBJ2-2, with D perhaps being TRBD1 or TRBD2 (5 bases each). V gave up 1 base and J gave up 5 bases, with 11 bases separating them. This CDR3 contains 15 residues. Germline V lookup: CDR1 PRHDT, CDR2 FYEKMQ (reference sequence). CDR3 in amino acids: CASSLEGRRTGELFF. The CDR3 coding sequence is TGTGCCAGCAGCTTAGAGGGACGGCGAACCGGGGAGCTGTTTTTT.

The gene calls are TRBV5-5 and TRBJ2-7; D gene ambiguous. Germline V gene data show CDR1 as SGHKS and CDR2 as YYEKEE (reference sequence). The V gene lost 2 bases and the J gene lost 5 bases, with 11 bases spanning the gap. This CDR3 is built from 13 residues. The CDR3 reads CASSFGRPDEQYF. For the CDR3, the DNA is TGTGCCAGCAGCTTCGGACGGCCGGACGAGCAGTACTTC.

The rearrangement uses TRBV12-3 or TRBV12-4 and TRBJ1-1, with 9 bases matching TRBD1. Trimming took 7 bases from V and 8 from J; bases not matched to a gene: 5. The CDR3 sequence is 12 residues long. CDR3 protein: CASKRDRVEAFF. CDR3 DNA sequence: TGTGCCAGCAAACGGGACAGGGTCGAAGCTTTCTTT.

A few counts support this clonotype. This may come from a read error, since a much larger clone is one base off. V gene TRBV29-1 combines with J gene TRBJ2-3, with D unresolved. V gave up 1 base and J gave up 2 bases, with 7 bases separating them. The germline V gene encodes CDR1 SQVTM and CDR2 ANQGSEA. The CDR3 loop spans 13 amino acids. The CDR3 DNA reads TGCAGCGTTGAAGGTGGAGTCACAGATACGCAGTATTTT. Translating it yields CSVEGGVTDTQYF.

This clonotype showed up just a few times. CDR3 amino acids: CSVMQENTGELFF. The CDR3 coding sequence is TGCAGCGTTATGCAGGAGAACACCGGGGAGCTGTTTTTT. The V gene is TRBV29-1, the J gene TRBJ2-2; D is ambiguous. The CDR3 has 13 amino acids. V gave up 5 bases and J gave up 1 base, with 8 bases separating them. Per the germline V gene, CDR1 is SQVTM and CDR2 is ANQGSEA.